The 26 T cell receptor beta chains reported below all come from one sample, sequenced in a study of cytomegalovirus exposure and HLA in healthy donors. In the PCR, 60 Vbeta and 13 Jbeta primers were used. Method: immunoSEQ multiplex PCR; TCRdb's copy keeps in-frame clones and lacks some. The sample lists around 45,000 clones, 51% occurring once. The sequenced sample was PBMCs. The receptors originated from a man in his 60s in good health and CMV-seronegative.

This CDR3 is CASSRTGAEQYF. The CDR3 bases are TGCGCCAGCAGCCGGACAGGGGCCGAGCAGTACTTC. V and J are TRBV5-1 and TRBJ2-7; 9 bases align to TRBD1. Trimming took 4 bases from V and 6 from J; bases not matched to a gene: 2. The germline gives CDR1 SGHRS, CDR2 YFSETQ. CDR3 length equals 12 residues.

This chain joins TRBV10-3 and TRBJ2-2; D unclear. Germline CDR1 reads ENHRY; CDR2 reads SYGVKD. Trimming stripped 10 bases from V and 6 bases from J, with 12 bases between. The CDR3 runs 12 residues. CDR3 amino acids: CATSSAAGELFF. Written as DNA, the CDR3 is TGTGCCACCTCCTCGGCGGCCGGGGAGCTGTTTTTT.

This sequence joins TRBV5-4 and TRBJ2-7; 7 bases fit TRBD1. Per germline, CDR1 SGHNT and CDR2 YYREEE (reference sequence). V trimming: 3 bases; J trimming: 3 bases; junction bases outside the gene matches: 3. The CDR3 spans 13 residues. In DNA, the CDR3 is TGTGCCAGCAGCTCCCGGACAGGCTACGAGCAGTACTTC. Protein sequence: CASSSRTGYEQYF.

The gene calls are TRBV10-1 and TRBJ2-3; 7 bases map to TRBD2. Germline assignment: CDR1 WNHNN and CDR2 SYGVQD (reference sequence). CDR3 length: 14 amino acids. V lost 5 bases and J lost 2; bases outside the gene matches: 4. Here the CDR3 reads CASSSGTYTDTQYF. The CDR3 DNA sequence: TGCGCCAGCAGTAGCGGGACCTACACAGATACGCAGTATTTT.

The J gene is TRBJ2-7, the V gene TRBV19, with a possible D match to TRBD1 (6 bases). The CDR3 covers 12 residues. The V end was cut by 8 bases, the J end by 2 bases, with 10 bases between. The germline CDR1 and CDR2 sequences are LNHDA and SQIVND (reference sequence). The CDR3 DNA follows: TGTGCCAGTGGTACAGGGCCCTACGAGCAGTACTTC. This encodes CASGTGPYEQYF.

The gene calls are TRBV11-2 and TRBJ2-7; D ambiguous. This CDR3 contains 11 residues. V was shortened by 4 bases and J by 4 bases, with 5 bases between the two germline ends. CDR1 SGHAT and CDR2 FQNNGV come from the germline V gene. The CDR3 DNA reads TGTGCCAGCAGCTCCGAGTACGAGCAGTACTTC. Translating gives CASSSEYEQYF.

The chain joins TRBV25-1 to TRBJ2-7; TRBD1 matches at 9 bases. Germline CDR1 MGHDK, CDR2 SYGVNS. The CDR3 loop spans 15 amino acids. J was trimmed by 2 bases and V by 5 bases; bases with no gene match: 7. The CDR3 region is CASSTGQGHAYEQYF. The CDR3 DNA reads as TGTGCCAGCAGTACAGGACAGGGGCACGCCTACGAGCAGTACTTC.

The table lists this clone with a few counts. The chain carries TRBV7-6 and TRBJ2-1, with 10 positions matching TRBD2. Germline values: CDR1 SGHVS, CDR2 FNYEAQ. The CDR3 is 16 amino acids. Trimming cost V 2 bases and J 6 bases; bases outside gene matches: 7. The CDR3 sequence: CASSLSASGSGNEQFF. For the CDR3, the DNA is TGTGCCAGCAGCTTATCCGCTAGCGGGAGCGGCAATGAGCAGTTCTTC.

The V gene is TRBV10-2, the J gene TRBJ2-1; the match to TRBD2 covers 9 bases. The V segment lost 6 bases and the J segment 10 bases; nucleotides outside the gene matches: 7. The CDR3 loop spans 13 amino acids. CDR1 and CDR2 (germline): WSHSY, SAAADI. CDR3 sequence: CASRDSGSYEQFF. The CDR3 DNA reads as TGCGCCAGCAGGGATAGCGGGAGTTACGAGCAGTTCTTC.

The genes are TRBV6-5 and TRBJ2-5; 15 bases align to TRBD2. The trim removed 6 bases at V and 5 bases at J, leaving 4 bases unmatched. The germline V gene has CDR1 MNHEY and CDR2 SVGAGI. The CDR3 contains 15 residues. The CDR3 DNA reads as TGTGCCAGCAGGGGCGGGACTAGCGGGGGGGAGACCCAGTACTTC. Protein product: CASRGGTSGGETQYF.

This clone has a handful of counts. The chain combines TRBV11-2 with TRBJ2-5; 8 bases align to TRBD2. Germline V gene lookup returns CDR1 SGHAT and CDR2 FQNNGV. The CDR3 length is 14 residues. The V gene end was trimmed by 1 base and the J gene end by 4 bases; junction bases not matched to a gene: 2. CDR3 sequence reads: CASSLGLAGETQYF. DNA for the CDR3: TGTGCCAGCAGCTTAGGGCTAGCGGGAGAGACCCAGTACTTC.

The J gene is TRBJ2-1, the V gene TRBV7-9; D unresolved. Trimming left V 6 bases short and J 6 bases short, with 6 bases between. CDR3 length equals 11 residues. Germline-derived CDR1 and CDR2 are SEHNR and FQNEAQ (reference sequence). The CDR3 DNA sequence: TGTGCCAGCAGTCCAATCAATGAGCAGTTCTTC. Encoded protein: CASSPINEQFF.

This chain connects TRBV11-2 to TRBJ2-7; D call uncertain. Per germline, CDR1 SGHAT and CDR2 FQNNGV. CDR3 length equals 15 residues. Trimming left V 0 bases short and J 3 bases short, with 12 bases between. The CDR3 sequence is CASSLDPRRIYEQYF. The CDR3 DNA reads as TGTGCCAGCAGCTTAGATCCGAGAAGAATCTACGAGCAGTACTTC.

The rearrangement links TRBV5-6 to TRBJ2-1; possibly TRBD1 for D (5 bases). Germline assignment: CDR1 SGHDT and CDR2 YYEEEE. The CDR3 spans 12 residues. The V end lost 4 bases, the J end lost 6 bases, and 8 bases lay between the germline ends. The CDR3 DNA sequence: TGTGCCAGCAGCCGGCAGGGCAATGAGCAGTTCTTC. Translating gives CASSRQGNEQFF.

The chain joins TRBV29-1 to TRBJ2-1; 12 bases fit TRBD2. CDR3 size: 15 residues. Trimming took 4 bases from V and 5 from J; bases not matched to a gene: 6. Per the germline V gene, CDR1 is SQVTM and CDR2 is ANQGSEA. The CDR3 sequence is CSVGRTSGANNEQFF. The CDR3 coding sequence is TGCAGCGTTGGCCGGACTAGCGGGGCGAACAATGAGCAGTTCTTC.

Concerning this clone itself: One end of the junction is discordant with germline, which a read error may explain. This chain uses TRBV6-5 with TRBJ1-1, with D uncertain. The CDR3 has 14 amino acids. Per germline, CDR1 MNHEY and CDR2 SVGAGI. Written as DNA, the CDR3 is TGTGCCAGCAGTCATAACGGACTGAACTCTGAAGCTTTCTTT. Residues: CASSHNGLNSEAFF.

This chain connects TRBV4-2 to TRBJ2-7, with D uncertain. Germline V CDR1 and CDR2: LGHNA, YNFKEQ. Between the trimmed V and J ends, which lost 0 bases and 0 bases, there was a span of 9 bases. CDR3 size: 15 residues. The CDR3 is CASSQEQTASYEQYF. In DNA, the CDR3 is TGTGCCAGCAGCCAAGAACAGACGGCCTCCTACGAGCAGTACTTC.

V gene TRBV7-2 combines with J gene TRBJ1-2, with unresolved D. Per germline, CDR1 SGHTA and CDR2 FQGNSA. This CDR3 spans 12 amino acids. V shed 2 bases and J shed 8 bases, with 9 bases lying between them. This CDR3 is CASSLIRSGYTF. The CDR3 DNA reads TGTGCCAGCAGCTTAATACGGAGCGGCTACACCTTC.

V usage is TRBV29-1 and J usage is TRBJ2-7; 7 bases match TRBD2. The CDR3 totals 15 residues. Losses at the gene ends were 4 bases for V and 0 bases for J; bases not matched to a gene: 9. Germline values: CDR1 SQVTM, CDR2 ANQGSEA. The CDR3 reads CSVGFASSGSYEQYF. CDR3 sequence (DNA): TGCAGCGTTGGGTTCGCTTCTAGCGGCTCCTACGAGCAGTACTTC.

The chain couples TRBV18 to TRBJ1-5, with unresolved D. The CDR3 has 16 residues. Germline V gene data show CDR1 as KGHSH and CDR2 as LQKENI. The V and J ends lost 4 bases and 0 bases respectively, with 13 bases between them. CDR3 in amino acids: CASSLSTLNSNQPQHF. As DNA, the CDR3 is TGTGCCAGCTCACTTTCGACACTGAATAGCAATCAGCCCCAGCATTTT.

There are a few counts of this clone. This chain joins TRBV15 and TRBJ2-3; 10 positions agree with TRBD2. Looked up from germline, CDR1 is LNHNV and CDR2 is YYDKDF (reference sequence). This CDR3 region has 16 residues. V was clipped by 1 base and J by 4 bases; unmatched bases: 5. The CDR3 nucleotides are TGTGCCACCAGCAGAGGGCCAGCGGGAGGGGCAGATACGCAGTATTTT. It is translated as CATSRGPAGGADTQYF.

V gene TRBV2 combines with J gene TRBJ1-5, with D hard to call. CDR3 size: 14 residues. The germline V gene has CDR1 SNHLY and CDR2 FYNNEI. The germline V and J ends were trimmed by 4 bases and 0 bases, with 7 bases remaining between them. Written as DNA, the CDR3 is TGTGCCAGCAGTGGCGGGGTTAGCAATCAGCCCCAGCATTTT. This encodes CASSGGVSNQPQHF.

V usage is TRBV5-4 and J usage is TRBJ2-5; weak D call: TRBD1 (6 bases). Looked up from germline, CDR1 is SGHNT and CDR2 is YYREEE (reference sequence). Trimming took off 4 bases at V and 3 bases at J, with 19 bases between the two ends. The CDR3 is 16 amino acids. Written as DNA, the CDR3 is TGTGCCAGCAGCCCAAATCCCGGGACAAGGAAAGAGACCCAGTACTTC. Residues: CASSPNPGTRKETQYF.

This chain uses TRBV25-1 with TRBJ2-5; perhaps TRBD2 as D (8 bases). This CDR3 is built from 17 residues. V lost 7 bases and J lost 1, with 22 bases in between. Germline-derived CDR1 and CDR2 are MGHDK and SYGVNS. The CDR3 coding sequence is TGTGCCAGCAACGACAGGGCGAACCGGGGGGGCCAAGAGACCCAGTACTTC. Translation gives CASNDRANRGGQETQYF.

The chain is built from TRBV6-5 and TRBJ1-2; D perhaps matches TRBD1 (6 bases). The CDR3 spans 16 residues. V was shortened by 2 bases and J by 5 bases, with 18 bases between the two germline ends. CDR1 and CDR2 from the germline V gene are MNHEY and SVGAGI. CDR3 DNA sequence: TGTGCCAGCAGTTACCGAGGGGCTACAGGGCGATATGGCTACACCTTC. It specifies CASSYRGATGRYGYTF.

The chain couples TRBV30 to TRBJ2-1; 10 bases fit TRBD2. The CDR3 totals 15 residues. With 5 bases clipped from V and 3 bases from J, the junction kept 7 bases outside the gene matches. The germline gives CDR1 GTSNPN, CDR2 SVGIG (reference sequence). The chain's CDR3 is CAWDLAGDLYNEQFF. The CDR3 nucleotides read TGTGCCTGGGATCTAGCGGGAGACCTCTACAATGAGCAGTTCTTC.